This T cell receptor beta chain was captured by sequencing in a study of T cell repertoires in cytomegalovirus infection. Looking at the study overall: Matching HLA type, along with CMV infection, was indicated by public TCR beta signatures.

Using its own MiXCR run on the reads, TCRdb lists one record per CDR3 protein. Of approximately 250,000 distinct CDR3 sequences in the sample, 9% to 15% were seen once. Study findings and constraints: Within the response measured ex vivo, HLA-C-restricted CMV-specific TCR beta clonotypes were dominant. Frequencies of public TCR beta families were cumulated, and this identified carriers of CMV plus the relevant HLA.

Germline V gives CDR1 MNHNY, CDR2 SVGAGI (reference sequence). This CDR3 has 13 residues. Trimming cost V 2 bases and J 5 bases, with 9 bases left between them. This clonotype has a count of ten or more. The antigen remains undetermined. The V gene is TRBV6-6, the J gene TRBJ2-5; D is ambiguous. Sequenced material: PBMCs. The sequence derives from a human donor in good health (CMV status not recorded). Some clones in this sample may be carry-over from other donors' samples. The CDR3 region is CASSYRDSETQYF. The CDR3 DNA follows: TGTGCCAGCAGTTACAGGGATTCTGAGACCCAGTACTTC.